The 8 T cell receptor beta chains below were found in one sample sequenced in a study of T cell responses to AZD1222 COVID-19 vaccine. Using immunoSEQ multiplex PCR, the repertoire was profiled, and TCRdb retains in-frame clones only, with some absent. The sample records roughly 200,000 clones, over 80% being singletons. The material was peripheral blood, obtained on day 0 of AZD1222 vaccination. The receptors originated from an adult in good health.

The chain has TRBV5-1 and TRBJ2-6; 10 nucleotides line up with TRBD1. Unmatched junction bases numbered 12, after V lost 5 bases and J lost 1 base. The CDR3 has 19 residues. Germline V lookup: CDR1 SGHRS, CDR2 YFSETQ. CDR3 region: CASRAFLGQGMSGANVLTF. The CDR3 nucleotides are TGCGCCAGCAGGGCCTTCCTGGGACAGGGGATGTCTGGGGCCAACGTCCTGACTTTC.

For the CDR3, the DNA is TGTGCCAGCAGCTTCGCGGGACTAGGCTTAGGTGAGCAGTTCTTC. Encoded protein: CASSFAGLGLGEQFF. The genes are TRBV7-3 and TRBJ2-1; 8 positions match TRBD2. Germline V gene sequence: CDR1 SGHTA, CDR2 FQGTGA. J lost 9 bases, V lost 3 bases, and 10 bases had no gene match. The CDR3 totals 15 residues. The variable domain in full, with the rest retrieved from reference TRBV7-3 and TRBJ2-1, is GAGVSQTPSNKVTEKGKYVELRCDPISGHTALYWYRQSLGQGPEFLIYFQGTGAADDSGLPNDRFFAVRPEGSVSTLKIQRTERGDSAVYLCASSFAGLGLGEQFFGPGTRLTVL.

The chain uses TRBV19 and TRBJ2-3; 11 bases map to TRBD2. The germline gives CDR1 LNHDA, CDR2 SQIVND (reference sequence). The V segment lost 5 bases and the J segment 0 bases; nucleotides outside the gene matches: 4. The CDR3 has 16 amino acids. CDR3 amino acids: CASSLTSGVSTDTQYF. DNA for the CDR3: TGTGCCAGTAGTCTGACTAGCGGGGTAAGCACAGATACGCAGTATTTT. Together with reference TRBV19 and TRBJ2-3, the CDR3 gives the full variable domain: DGGITQSPKYLFRKEGQNVTLSCEQNLNHDAMYWYRQDPGQGLRLIYYSQIVNDFQKGDIAEGYSVSREKKESFPLTVTSAQKNPTAFYLCASSLTSGVSTDTQYFGPGTRLTVL.

The CDR3 DNA is TGTGCCAGCAGTCCTATAGCGGGGGGCCGCCATGAGCAGTTCTTC. This translates into CASSPIAGGRHEQFF. The V gene is TRBV6-5, the J gene TRBJ2-1; TRBD2 aligns across 10 bases. This CDR3 is 15 amino acids long. Per germline, CDR1 MNHEY and CDR2 SVGAGI. Unmatched junction bases numbered 9, after V lost 5 bases and J lost 8 bases.

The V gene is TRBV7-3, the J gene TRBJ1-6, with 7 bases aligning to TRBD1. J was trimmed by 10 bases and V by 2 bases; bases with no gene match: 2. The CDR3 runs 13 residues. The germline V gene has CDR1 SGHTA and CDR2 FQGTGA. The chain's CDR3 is CASSLQGDSPLHF. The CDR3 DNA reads TGTGCCAGCAGCTTACAGGGGGACTCACCCCTCCACTTT.

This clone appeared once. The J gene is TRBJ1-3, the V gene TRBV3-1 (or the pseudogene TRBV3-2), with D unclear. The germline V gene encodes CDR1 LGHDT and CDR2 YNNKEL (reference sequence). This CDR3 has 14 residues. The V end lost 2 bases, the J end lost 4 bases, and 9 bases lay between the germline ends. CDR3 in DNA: TGTGCCAGCAGCCAATTAACCGCAGGAAACACCATATATTTT. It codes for CASSQLTAGNTIYF.

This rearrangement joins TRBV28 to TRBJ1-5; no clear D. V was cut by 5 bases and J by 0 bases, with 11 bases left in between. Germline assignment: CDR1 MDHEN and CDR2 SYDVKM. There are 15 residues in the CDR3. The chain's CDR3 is CASSLTVHSNQPQHF. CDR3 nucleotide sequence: TGTGCCAGCAGTCTAACCGTACATAGCAATCAGCCCCAGCATTTT.

The CDR3 nucleotides are TGCGCCAGCAGCCTATCAGGGTGGAGGAATGAAAAACTGTTTTTT. Protein sequence: CASSLSGWRNEKLFF. This chain links TRBV5-1 with TRBJ1-4, with D perhaps matching TRBD1 (5 bases). Germline assignment: CDR1 SGHRS and CDR2 YFSETQ. Trimming removed 4 bases at V and 5 bases at J, with 15 bases between. The CDR3 covers 15 residues.